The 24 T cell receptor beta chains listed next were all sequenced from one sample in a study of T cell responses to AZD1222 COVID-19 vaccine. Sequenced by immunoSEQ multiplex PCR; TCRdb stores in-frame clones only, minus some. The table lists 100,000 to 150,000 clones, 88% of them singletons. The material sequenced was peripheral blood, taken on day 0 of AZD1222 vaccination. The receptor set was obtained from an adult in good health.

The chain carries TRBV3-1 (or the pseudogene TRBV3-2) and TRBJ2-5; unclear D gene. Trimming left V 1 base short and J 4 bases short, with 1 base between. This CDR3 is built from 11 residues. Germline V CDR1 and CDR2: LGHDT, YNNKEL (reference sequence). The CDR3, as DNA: TGTGCCAGCAGCCAAGCAGAGACCCAGTACTTC. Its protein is CASSQAETQYF.

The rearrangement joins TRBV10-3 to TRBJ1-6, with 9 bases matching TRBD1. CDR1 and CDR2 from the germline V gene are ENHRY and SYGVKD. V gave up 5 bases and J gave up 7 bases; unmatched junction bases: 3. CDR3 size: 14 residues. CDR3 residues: CAISPGQGNSPLHF. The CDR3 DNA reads TGTGCCATCAGTCCGGGACAGGGAAATTCACCCCTCCACTTT.

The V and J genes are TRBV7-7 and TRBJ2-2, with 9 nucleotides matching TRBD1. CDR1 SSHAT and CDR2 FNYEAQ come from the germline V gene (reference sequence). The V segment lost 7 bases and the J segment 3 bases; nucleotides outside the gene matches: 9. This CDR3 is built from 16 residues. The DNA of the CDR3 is TGTGCCAGCATCCCAAACAGGGGGCGATACACCGGGGAGCTGTTTTTT. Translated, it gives CASIPNRGRYTGELFF.

For the CDR3, the DNA is TGCGCCAGCAGCCCCGCCGGGACATTGAACACTGAAGCTTTCTTT. It encodes CASSPAGTLNTEAFF. The V and J genes are TRBV5-1 and TRBJ1-1; maybe TRBD1 (6 bases). Germline CDR1 and CDR2: SGHRS and YFSETQ. The CDR3 totals 15 residues. Trimming shortened V by 4 bases and J by 0 bases, and 13 bases separated the two germline ends.

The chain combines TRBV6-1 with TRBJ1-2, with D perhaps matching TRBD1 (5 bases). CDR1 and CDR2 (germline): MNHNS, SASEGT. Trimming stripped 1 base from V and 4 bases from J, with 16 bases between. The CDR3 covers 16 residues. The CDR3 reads CASSEGMGQAFYGYTF. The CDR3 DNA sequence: TGTGCCAGCAGTGAAGGGATGGGGCAGGCTTTCTATGGCTACACCTTC.

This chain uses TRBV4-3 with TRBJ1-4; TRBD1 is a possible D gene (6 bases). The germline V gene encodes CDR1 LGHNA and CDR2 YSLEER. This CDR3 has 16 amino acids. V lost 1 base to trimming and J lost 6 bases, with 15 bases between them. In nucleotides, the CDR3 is TGCGCCAGCAGCCAAGTCTCTGTGGACAGTGATGAAAAACTGTTTTTT. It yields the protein CASSQVSVDSDEKLFF.

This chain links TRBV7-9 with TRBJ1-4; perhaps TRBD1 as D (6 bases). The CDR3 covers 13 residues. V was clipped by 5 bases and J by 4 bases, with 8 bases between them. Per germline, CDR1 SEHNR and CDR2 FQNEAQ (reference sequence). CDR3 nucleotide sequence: TGTGCCAGCAGCCGAGGGGGTAATGAAAAACTGTTTTTT. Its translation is CASSRGGNEKLFF.

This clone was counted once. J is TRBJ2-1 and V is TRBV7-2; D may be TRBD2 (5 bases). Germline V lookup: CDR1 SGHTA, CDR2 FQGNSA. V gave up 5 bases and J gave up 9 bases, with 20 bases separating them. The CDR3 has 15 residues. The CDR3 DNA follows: TGTGCCAGCAGCCCACCTACCGGGAACCCCTCTGAGCAGTTCTTC. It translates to CASSPPTGNPSEQFF.

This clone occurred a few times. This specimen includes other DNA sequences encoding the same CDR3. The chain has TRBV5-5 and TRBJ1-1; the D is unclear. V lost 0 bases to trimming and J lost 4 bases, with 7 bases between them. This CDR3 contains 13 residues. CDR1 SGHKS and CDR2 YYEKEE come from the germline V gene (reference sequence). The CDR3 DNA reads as TGTGCCAGCAGCTTGGGCCCGGGCACTGAAGCTTTCTTT. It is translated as CASSLGPGTEAFF.

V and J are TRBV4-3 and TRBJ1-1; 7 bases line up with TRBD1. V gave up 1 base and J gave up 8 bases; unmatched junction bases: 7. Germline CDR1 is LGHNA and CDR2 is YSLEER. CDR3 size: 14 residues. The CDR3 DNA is TGCGCCAGCAGCCAAGGCCGGACAGGCCGAGAAGCTTTCTTT. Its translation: CASSQGRTGREAFF.

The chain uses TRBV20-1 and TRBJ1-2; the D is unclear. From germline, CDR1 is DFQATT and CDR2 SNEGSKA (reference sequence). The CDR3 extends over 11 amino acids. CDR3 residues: CSPGGPHGYTF. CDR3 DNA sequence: TGCAGCCCCGGAGGGCCTCATGGCTACACCTTC.

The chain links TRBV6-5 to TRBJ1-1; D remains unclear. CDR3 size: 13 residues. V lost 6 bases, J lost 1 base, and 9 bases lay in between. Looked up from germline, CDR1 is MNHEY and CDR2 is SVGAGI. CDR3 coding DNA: TGTGCCAGCAGAAACCAGGAGAACACTGAAGCTTTCTTT. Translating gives CASRNQENTEAFF.

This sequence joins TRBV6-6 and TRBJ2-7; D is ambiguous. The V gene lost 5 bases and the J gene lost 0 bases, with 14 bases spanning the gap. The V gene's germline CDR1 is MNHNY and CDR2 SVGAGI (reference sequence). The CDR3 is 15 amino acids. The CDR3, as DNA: TGTGCCAGCAGTAATCCGGGCTTTAGCTCCTACGAGCAGTACTTC. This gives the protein CASSNPGFSSYEQYF.

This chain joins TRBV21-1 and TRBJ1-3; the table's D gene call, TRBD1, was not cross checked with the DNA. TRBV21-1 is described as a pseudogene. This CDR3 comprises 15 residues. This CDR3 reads CASSNLGNSGNTIYF. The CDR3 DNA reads TGTGCCAGCAGCAACCTGGGCAACTCTGGAAACACCATATATTTT.

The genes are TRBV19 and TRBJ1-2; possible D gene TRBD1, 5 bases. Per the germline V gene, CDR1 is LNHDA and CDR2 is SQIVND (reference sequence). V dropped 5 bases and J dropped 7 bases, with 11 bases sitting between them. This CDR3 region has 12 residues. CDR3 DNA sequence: TGTGCCAGTAGTGCCCCAGGGTCTGGCTACACCTTC. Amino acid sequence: CASSAPGSGYTF.

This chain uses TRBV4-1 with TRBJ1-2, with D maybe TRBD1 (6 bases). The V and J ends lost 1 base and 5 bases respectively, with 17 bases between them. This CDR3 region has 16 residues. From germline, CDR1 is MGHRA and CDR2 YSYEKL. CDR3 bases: TGCGCCAGCAGCCAAGGACCGACAGGCGAAGCATATGGCTACACCTTC. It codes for CASSQGPTGEAYGYTF.

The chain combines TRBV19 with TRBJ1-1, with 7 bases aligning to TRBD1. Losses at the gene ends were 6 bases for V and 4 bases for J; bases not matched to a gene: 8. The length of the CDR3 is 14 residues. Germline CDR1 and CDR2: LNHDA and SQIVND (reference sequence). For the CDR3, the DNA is TGTGCCAGTAGGATACGACAGGGCGCCACTGAAGCTTTCTTT. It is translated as CASRIRQGATEAFF.

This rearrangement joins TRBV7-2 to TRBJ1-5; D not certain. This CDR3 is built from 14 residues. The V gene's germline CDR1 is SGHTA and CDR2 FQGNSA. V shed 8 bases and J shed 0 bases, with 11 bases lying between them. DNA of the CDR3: TGTGCCAGCGTGGAGGGCCGTAGCAATCAGCCCCAGCATTTT. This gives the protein CASVEGRSNQPQHF.

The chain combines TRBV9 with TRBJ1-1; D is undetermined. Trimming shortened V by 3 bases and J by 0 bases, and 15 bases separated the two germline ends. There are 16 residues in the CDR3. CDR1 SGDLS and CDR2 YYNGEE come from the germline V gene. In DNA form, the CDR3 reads TGTGCCAGCAGCGCCCCCGGTGGAGGAATGAACACTGAAGCTTTCTTT. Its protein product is CASSAPGGGMNTEAFF. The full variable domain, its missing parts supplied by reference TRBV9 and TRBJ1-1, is DSGVTQTPKHLITATGQRVTLRCSPRSGDLSVYWYQQSLDQGLQFLIQYYNGEERAKGNILERFSAQQFPDLHSELNLSSLELGDSALYFCASSAPGGGMNTEAFFGQGTRLTVV.

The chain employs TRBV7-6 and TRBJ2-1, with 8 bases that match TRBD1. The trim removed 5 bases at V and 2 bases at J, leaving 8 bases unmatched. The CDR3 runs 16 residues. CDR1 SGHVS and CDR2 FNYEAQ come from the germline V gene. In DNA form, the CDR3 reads TGTGCCAGCAGCGGGAACAGGGGGTCGACCTACAATGAGCAGTTCTTC. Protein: CASSGNRGSTYNEQFF.

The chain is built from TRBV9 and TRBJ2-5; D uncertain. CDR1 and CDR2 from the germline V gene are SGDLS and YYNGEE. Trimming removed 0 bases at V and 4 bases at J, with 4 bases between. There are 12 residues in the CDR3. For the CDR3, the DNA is TGTGCCAGCAGCGTAGGGAGAGAGACCCAGTACTTC. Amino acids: CASSVGRETQYF.

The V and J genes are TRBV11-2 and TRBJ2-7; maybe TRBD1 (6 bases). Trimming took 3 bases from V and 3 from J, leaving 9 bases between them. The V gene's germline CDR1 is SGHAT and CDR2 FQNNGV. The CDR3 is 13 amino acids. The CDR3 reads CASSLGTLYEQYF. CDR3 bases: TGTGCCAGCAGCTTGGGGACACTCTACGAGCAGTACTTC. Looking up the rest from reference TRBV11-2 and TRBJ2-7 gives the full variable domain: EAGVAQSPRYKIIEKRQSVAFWCNPISGHATLYWYQQILGQGPKLLIQFQNNGVVDDSQLPKDRFSAERLKGVDSTLKIQPAKLEDSAVYLCASSLGTLYEQYFGPGTRLTVT.

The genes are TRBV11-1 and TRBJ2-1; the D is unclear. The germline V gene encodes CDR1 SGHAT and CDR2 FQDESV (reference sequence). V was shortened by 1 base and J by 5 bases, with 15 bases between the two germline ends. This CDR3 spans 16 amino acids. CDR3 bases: TGTGCCAGCAGCTTAGGACGGTCCGCTGGGAACAATGAGCAGTTCTTC. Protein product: CASSLGRSAGNNEQFF.

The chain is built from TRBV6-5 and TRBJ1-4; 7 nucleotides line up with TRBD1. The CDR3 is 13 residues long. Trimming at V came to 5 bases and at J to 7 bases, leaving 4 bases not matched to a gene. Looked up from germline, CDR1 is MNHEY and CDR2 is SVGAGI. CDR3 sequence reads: CASSRTGGEKLFF. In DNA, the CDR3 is TGTGCCAGCAGTCGGACAGGCGGTGAAAAACTGTTTTTT.